Below are 17 T cell receptor beta chains sequenced from a single sample in a study of cytomegalovirus exposure and HLA in healthy donors. The PCR had 60 Vbeta and 13 Jbeta primers. Libraries were prepared by immunoSEQ multiplex PCR; TCRdb keeps only in-frame clonotypes and omits some of them. The data contain approximately 190,000 clones, over 75% of them seen just once; the ten biggest clones take up over 5.5%. Sample: PBMCs. Receptor source: a man aged 35-49 years in good health and CMV-seropositive.

In its sample, this clone was seen once. This rearrangement joins TRBV19 to TRBJ1-2; D uncertain. V lost 4 bases and J 2 bases, leaving 8 bases between the germline ends. The length of the CDR3 is 13 residues. Looked up from germline, CDR1 is LNHDA and CDR2 is SQIVND (reference sequence). The CDR3: CASSKGRNYGYTF. The CDR3 region has the DNA TGTGCCAGTAGTAAAGGGAGGAACTATGGCTACACCTTC. Full variable domain (remainder filled in from reference TRBV19 and TRBJ1-2): DGGITQSPKYLFRKEGQNVTLSCEQNLNHDAMYWYRQDPGQGLRLIYYSQIVNDFQKGDIAEGYSVSREKKESFPLTVTSAQKNPTAFYLCASSKGRNYGYTFGSGTRLTVV.

The rearrangement joins TRBV11-3 to TRBJ2-7; 8 nucleotides agree with TRBD1. The CDR3 has 14 residues. J was trimmed by 7 bases and V by 3 bases; bases with no gene match: 8. The germline CDR1 and CDR2 sequences are SGHNT and YENEEA. The chain's CDR3 is CASSLGGQGGEQYF. The CDR3 nucleotides are TGTGCCAGCAGCTTGGGAGGACAGGGCGGGGAGCAGTACTTC.

The chain recombines TRBV7-9 with TRBJ2-1; TRBD1 matches at 7 bases. Germline trimming cut 1 base from V and 9 bases from J; bases unmatched to any gene: 18. Germline lookup yields CDR1 SEHNR and CDR2 FQNEAQ (reference sequence). There are 18 residues in the CDR3. The CDR3 bases are TGTGCCAGCAGCTTAGAGGCCAGGGGGTTTTCCCTTTACGGTGAGCAGTTCTTC. Translating it yields CASSLEARGFSLYGEQFF. Together with reference TRBV7-9 and TRBJ2-1, the CDR3 gives the full variable domain: DTGVSQNPRHKITKRGQNVTFRCDPISEHNRLYWYRQTLGQGPEFLTYFQNEAQLEKSRLLSDRFSAERPKGSFSTLEIQRTEQGDSAMYLCASSLEARGFSLYGEQFFGPGTRLTVL.

The chain uses TRBV5-1 and TRBJ1-1; possible D gene TRBD1, 5 bases. V gave up 4 bases and J gave up 6 bases, with 22 bases separating them. This CDR3 has 16 residues. Per the germline V gene, CDR1 is SGHRS and CDR2 is YFSETQ. In DNA, the CDR3 is TGCGCCAGCAGCATTGGACATCTAGGGTACGGTGCTGAAGCTTTCTTT. It is translated as CASSIGHLGYGAEAFF.

This chain uses TRBV19 with TRBJ2-5; D unresolved. The CDR3 contains 14 residues. Trimming took off 0 bases at V and 5 bases at J, with 10 bases between the two ends. CDR1 and CDR2 (germline): LNHDA, SQIVND (reference sequence). In nucleotides, the CDR3 is TGTGCCAGTAGTATAGAGAGGTTTGGGGAGACCCAGTACTTC. This gives the protein CASSIERFGETQYF.

The rearrangement links TRBV5-4 to TRBJ2-7; 7 bases agree with TRBD2. CDR1 and CDR2 from the germline V gene are SGHNT and YYREEE (reference sequence). The V gene end was trimmed by 0 bases and the J gene end by 1 base; junction bases not matched to a gene: 7. The CDR3 has 16 residues. The CDR3 bases are TGTGCCAGCAGCTTGGAGCAGACTAGCCATTCCTACGAGCAGTACTTC. This translates into CASSLEQTSHSYEQYF. Full variable domain (outside the CDR3, taken from reference TRBV5-4 and TRBJ2-7): ETGVTQSPTHLIKTRGQQVTLRCSSQSGHNTVSWYQQALGQGPQFIFQYYREEENGRGNFPPRFSGLQFPNYSSELNVNALELDDSALYLCASSLEQTSHSYEQYFGPGTRLTVT.

This sequence joins TRBV18 and TRBJ2-7, with 8 bases that match TRBD1. Germline V gene sequence: CDR1 KGHSH, CDR2 LQKENI. The length of the CDR3 is 14 residues. The junction had 6 bases not matched to a gene; V was cut back by 5 bases and J by 3 bases. DNA of the CDR3: TGTGCCAGCTCATCAGACAGGGGCGGCTACGAGCAGTACTTC. Residues: CASSSDRGGYEQYF.

This chain uses TRBV7-9 with TRBJ1-6; no definite D call. The germline V and J ends were trimmed by 4 bases and 5 bases, with 12 bases remaining between them. Germline V gene sequence: CDR1 SEHNR, CDR2 FQNEAQ (reference sequence). The CDR3 is made up of 15 amino acids. The CDR3 spells CASSSRSSNNSPLHF. CDR3 bases: TGTGCCAGCAGCTCGCGGTCGAGTAATAATTCACCCCTCCACTTT.

This sequence joins TRBV7-3 and TRBJ2-5, with 7 bases that match TRBD1. The CDR3 has 13 amino acids. Germline CDR1 is SGHTA and CDR2 is FQGTGA. The V segment lost 7 bases and the J segment 4 bases; nucleotides outside the gene matches: 6. Here the CDR3 reads CASKGASLETQYF. CDR3 nucleotides: TGTGCCAGCAAGGGGGCGAGTTTAGAGACCCAGTACTTC.

The chain joins TRBV15 to TRBJ1-5; D is unclear. Trimming cost V 0 bases and J 6 bases, with 9 bases left between them. The CDR3 totals 14 residues. The germline gives CDR1 LNHNV, CDR2 YYDKDF (reference sequence). CDR3 sequence: CATSRDPQVQPQHF. The CDR3 DNA follows: TGTGCCACCAGCAGAGATCCGCAGGTTCAGCCCCAGCATTTT. The full variable domain, its missing parts supplied by reference TRBV15 and TRBJ1-5, is DAMVIQNPRYQVTQFGKPVTLSCSQTLNHNVMYWYQQKSSQAPKLLFHYYDKDFNNEADTPDNFQSRRPNTSFCFLDIRSPGLGDTAMYLCATSRDPQVQPQHFGDGTRLSIL.

The chain couples TRBV18 to TRBJ2-1; D unresolved. This CDR3 has 11 amino acids. CDR1 KGHSH and CDR2 LQKENI come from the germline V gene. The V gene lost 10 bases and the J gene lost 8 bases, with 12 bases spanning the gap. CDR3 bases: TGTGCCACCTCCCAGGTACATGAGCAGTTCTTC. Residues: CATSQVHEQFF.

The chain recombines TRBV4-2 with TRBJ2-1, with 10 nucleotides matching TRBD2. With V trimmed by 4 bases and J by 4 bases, 1 base remained unmatched. Germline CDR1 is LGHNA and CDR2 is YNFKEQ. This CDR3 has 14 amino acids. CDR3 in DNA: TGTGCCAGCAGCCGTAGCGGGGGGTACAATGAGCAGTTCTTC. It yields the protein CASSRSGGYNEQFF.

V is TRBV7-6 and J is TRBJ2-5, with 8 bases aligning to TRBD2. Unmatched junction bases numbered 12, after V lost 6 bases and J lost 0 bases. Germline-derived CDR1 and CDR2 are SGHVS and FNYEAQ. CDR3 length: 17 residues. The CDR3 coding sequence is TGTGCCAGCAGTCCCTACTTTGGCGGGGGGTACCAAGAGACCCAGTACTTC. Its protein is CASSPYFGGGYQETQYF.

This chain joins TRBV2 and TRBJ1-5, with no clear D. Trimming shortened V by 3 bases and J by 7 bases, and 16 bases separated the two germline ends. The CDR3 extends over 15 amino acids. CDR1 is SNHLY and CDR2 is FYNNEI in the germline V gene. For the CDR3, the DNA is TGTGCCAGCAGTGACCGCGTCGGGAGAGGACAGCCCCAGCATTTT. This encodes CASSDRVGRGQPQHF.

The CDR3: CASSVPVPPYEQYF. CDR3 coding DNA: TGTGCCAGCAGCGTCCCGGTCCCGCCCTACGAGCAGTACTTC. The chain recombines TRBV11-2 with TRBJ2-7; D uncertain. With 5 bases removed from V and 2 bases from J, the gap between germline ends came to 13 bases. Germline V CDR1 and CDR2: SGHAT, FQNNGV. This CDR3 comprises 14 residues.

J is TRBJ2-5 and V is TRBV29-1, with 9 positions matching TRBD1. The CDR3 sequence is 14 residues long. The V gene end was trimmed by 4 bases and the J gene end by 7 bases; junction bases not matched to a gene: 10. Germline CDR1 and CDR2: SQVTM and ANQGSEA. The CDR3 loop is CSVAMNPGQGTQYF. The CDR3 coding sequence is TGCAGCGTTGCTATGAACCCGGGACAGGGGACCCAGTACTTC.

The rearrangement links TRBV7-8 to TRBJ2-5, with 7 bases fitting TRBD1. Per the germline V gene, CDR1 is SGHVS and CDR2 is FQNEAQ. V was clipped by 5 bases and J by 7 bases; unmatched bases: 10. This CDR3 is 14 amino acids long. The CDR3 loop is CASSARDSTRTQYF. DNA for the CDR3: TGTGCCAGCAGCGCCCGGGACAGTACTCGGACCCAGTACTTC.